This T cell receptor beta chain is drawn from a study of T-cell memory formation after mild COVID-19. TCR alpha and TCR beta cDNA libraries with sample barcodes and UMIs came from 5'RACE using constant-segment primers. One entry per CDR3 protein results from TCRdb running MiXCR on the 5' RACE reads. Of under 400,000 distinct CDR3 sequences listed, approximately 21% are singletons. The V segment lost 7 bases and the J segment 3 bases; nucleotides outside the gene matches: 15. This CDR3 is built from 16 residues. Study-wide findings and caveats: There was no confirmation that second-wave clones peaking on day 37 were SARS-CoV-2 specific.

This clonotype was detected a few times. Its antigen is unidentified. The sequence derives from an adult woman who had mild COVID-19 (a few samples of this study predate the infection). Cell type and time point are not known. The sequenced sample consisted of PBMCs or a T cell subset sorted from them (not recorded which). This chain joins TRBV12-3 or TRBV12-4 and TRBJ2-7; 7 nucleotides agree with TRBD1. The chain's CDR3 is CASIPRPGQTDYEQYF. CDR3 nucleotide sequence: TGTGCCAGCATTCCTCGCCCGGGACAGACCGACTACGAGCAGTACTTC.